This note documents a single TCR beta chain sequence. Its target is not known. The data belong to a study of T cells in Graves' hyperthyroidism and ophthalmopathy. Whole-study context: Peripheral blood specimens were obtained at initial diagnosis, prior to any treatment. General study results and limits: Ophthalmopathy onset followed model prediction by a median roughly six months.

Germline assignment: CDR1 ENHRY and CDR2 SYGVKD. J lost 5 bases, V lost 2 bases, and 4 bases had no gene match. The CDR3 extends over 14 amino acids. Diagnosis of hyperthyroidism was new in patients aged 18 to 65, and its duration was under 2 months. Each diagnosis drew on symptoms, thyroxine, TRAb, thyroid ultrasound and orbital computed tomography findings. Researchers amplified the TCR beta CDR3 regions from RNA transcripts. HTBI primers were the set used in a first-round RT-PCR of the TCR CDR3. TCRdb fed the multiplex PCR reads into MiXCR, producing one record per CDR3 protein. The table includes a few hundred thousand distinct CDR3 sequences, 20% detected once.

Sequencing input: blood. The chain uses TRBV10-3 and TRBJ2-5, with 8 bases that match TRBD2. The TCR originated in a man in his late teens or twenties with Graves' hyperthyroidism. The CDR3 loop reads CAISEVAGRETQYF. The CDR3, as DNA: TGTGCCATCAGTGAGGTAGCGGGACGGGAGACCCAGTACTTC.